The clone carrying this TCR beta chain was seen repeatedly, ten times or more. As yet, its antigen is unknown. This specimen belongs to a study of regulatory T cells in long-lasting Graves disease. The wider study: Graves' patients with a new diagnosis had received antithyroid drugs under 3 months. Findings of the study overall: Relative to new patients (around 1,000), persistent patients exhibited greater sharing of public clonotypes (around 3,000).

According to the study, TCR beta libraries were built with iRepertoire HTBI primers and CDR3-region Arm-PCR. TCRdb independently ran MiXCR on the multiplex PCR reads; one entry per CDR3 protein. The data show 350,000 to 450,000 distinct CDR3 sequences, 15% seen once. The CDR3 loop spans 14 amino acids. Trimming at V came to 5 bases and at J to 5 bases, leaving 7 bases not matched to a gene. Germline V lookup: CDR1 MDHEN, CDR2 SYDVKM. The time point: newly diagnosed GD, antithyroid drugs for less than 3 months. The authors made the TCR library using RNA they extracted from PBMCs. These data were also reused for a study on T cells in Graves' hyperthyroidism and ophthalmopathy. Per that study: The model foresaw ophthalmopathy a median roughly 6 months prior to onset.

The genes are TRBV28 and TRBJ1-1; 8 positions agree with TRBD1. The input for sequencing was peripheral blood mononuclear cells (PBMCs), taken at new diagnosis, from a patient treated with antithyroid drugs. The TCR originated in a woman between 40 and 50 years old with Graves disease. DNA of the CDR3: TGTGCCAGCAGTAACGGACAGGGTATGACTGAAGCTTTCTTT. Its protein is CASSNGQGMTEAFF. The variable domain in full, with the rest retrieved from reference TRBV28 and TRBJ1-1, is DVKVTQSSRYLVKRTGEKVFLECVQDMDHENMFWYRQDPGLGLRLIYFSYDVKMKEKGDIPEGYSVSREKKERFSLILESASTNQTSMYLCASSNGQGMTEAFFGQGTRLTVV.